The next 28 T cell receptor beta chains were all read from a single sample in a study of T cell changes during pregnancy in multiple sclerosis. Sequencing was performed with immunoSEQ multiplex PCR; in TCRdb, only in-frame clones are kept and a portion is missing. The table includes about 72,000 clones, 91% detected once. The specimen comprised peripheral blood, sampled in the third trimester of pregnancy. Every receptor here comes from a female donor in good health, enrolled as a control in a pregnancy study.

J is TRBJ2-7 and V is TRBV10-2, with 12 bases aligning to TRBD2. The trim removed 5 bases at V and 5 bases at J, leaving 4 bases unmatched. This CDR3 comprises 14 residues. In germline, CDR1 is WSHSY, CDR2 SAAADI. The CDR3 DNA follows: TGCGCCAGCAGTATACTAGCGGGAGGTAACGAGCAGTACTTC. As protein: CASSILAGGNEQYF.

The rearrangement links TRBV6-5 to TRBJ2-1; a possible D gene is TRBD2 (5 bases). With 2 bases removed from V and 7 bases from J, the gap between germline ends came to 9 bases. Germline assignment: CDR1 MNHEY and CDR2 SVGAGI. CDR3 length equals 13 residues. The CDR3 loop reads CASSYDYRNEQFF. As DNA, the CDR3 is TGTGCCAGCAGTTACGACTACCGGAATGAGCAGTTCTTC.

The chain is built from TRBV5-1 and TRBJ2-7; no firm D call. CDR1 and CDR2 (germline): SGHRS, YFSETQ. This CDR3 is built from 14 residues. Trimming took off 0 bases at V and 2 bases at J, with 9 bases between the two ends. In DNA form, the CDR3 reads TGCGCCAGCAGCTTGGCCCACAGACCCTACGAGCAGTACTTC. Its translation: CASSLAHRPYEQYF. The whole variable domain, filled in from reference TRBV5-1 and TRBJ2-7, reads KAGVTQTPRYLIKTRGQQVTLSCSPISGHRSVSWYQQTPGQGLQFLFEYFSETQRNKGNFPGRFSGRQFSNSRSEMNVSTLELGDSALYLCASSLAHRPYEQYFGPGTRLTVT.

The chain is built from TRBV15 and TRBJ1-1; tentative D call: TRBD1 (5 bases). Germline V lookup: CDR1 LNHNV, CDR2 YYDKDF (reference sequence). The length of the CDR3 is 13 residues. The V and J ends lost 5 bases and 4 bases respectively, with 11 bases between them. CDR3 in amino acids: CATSLPRGTEAFF. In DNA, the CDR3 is TGTGCCACCAGCTTACCTAGGGGCACTGAAGCTTTCTTT.

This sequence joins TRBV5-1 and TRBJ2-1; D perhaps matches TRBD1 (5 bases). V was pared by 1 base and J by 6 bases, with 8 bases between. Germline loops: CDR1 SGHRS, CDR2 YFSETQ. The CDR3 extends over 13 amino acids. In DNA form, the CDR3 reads TGCGCCAGCAGCTTGACGGACACCAATGAGCAGTTCTTC. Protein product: CASSLTDTNEQFF. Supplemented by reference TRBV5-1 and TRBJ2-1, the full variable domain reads KAGVTQTPRYLIKTRGQQVTLSCSPISGHRSVSWYQQTPGQGLQFLFEYFSETQRNKGNFPGRFSGRQFSNSRSEMNVSTLELGDSALYLCASSLTDTNEQFFGPGTRLTVL.

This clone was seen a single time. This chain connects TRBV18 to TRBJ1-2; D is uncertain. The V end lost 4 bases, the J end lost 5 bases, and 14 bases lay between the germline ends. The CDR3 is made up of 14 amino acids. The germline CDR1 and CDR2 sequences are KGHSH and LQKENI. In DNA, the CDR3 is TGTGCCAGCTCACTTAACCCGGAGTCATATGGCTACACCTTC. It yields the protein CASSLNPESYGYTF.

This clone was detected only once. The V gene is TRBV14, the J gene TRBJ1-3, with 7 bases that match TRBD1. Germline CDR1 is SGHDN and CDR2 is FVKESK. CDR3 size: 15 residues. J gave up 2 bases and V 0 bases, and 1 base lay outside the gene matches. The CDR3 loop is CASSQDQGAGNTIYF. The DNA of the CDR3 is TGTGCCAGCAGCCAAGACCAGGGGGCTGGAAACACCATATATTTT.

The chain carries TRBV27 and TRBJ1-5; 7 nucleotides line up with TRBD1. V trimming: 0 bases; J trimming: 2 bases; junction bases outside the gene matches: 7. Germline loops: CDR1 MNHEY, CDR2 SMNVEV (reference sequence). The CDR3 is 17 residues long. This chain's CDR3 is CASSLSQGVGGNQPQHF. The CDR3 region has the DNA TGTGCCAGCAGTTTATCTCAGGGGGTAGGAGGCAATCAGCCCCAGCATTTT.

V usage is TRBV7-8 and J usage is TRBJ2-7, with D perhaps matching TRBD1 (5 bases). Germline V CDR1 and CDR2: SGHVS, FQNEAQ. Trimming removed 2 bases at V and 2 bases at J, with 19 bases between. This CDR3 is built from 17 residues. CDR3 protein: CASSLTPPGPATYEQYF. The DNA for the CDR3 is TGTGCCAGCAGCTTAACTCCCCCAGGGCCTGCAACCTACGAGCAGTACTTC.

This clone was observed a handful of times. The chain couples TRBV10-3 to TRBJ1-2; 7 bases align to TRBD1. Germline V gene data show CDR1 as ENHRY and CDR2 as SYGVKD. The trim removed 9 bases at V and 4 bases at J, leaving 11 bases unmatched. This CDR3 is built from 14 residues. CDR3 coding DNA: TGTGCCATAAACCAGGGGGATAGTACCTATGGCTACACCTTC. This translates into CAINQGDSTYGYTF.

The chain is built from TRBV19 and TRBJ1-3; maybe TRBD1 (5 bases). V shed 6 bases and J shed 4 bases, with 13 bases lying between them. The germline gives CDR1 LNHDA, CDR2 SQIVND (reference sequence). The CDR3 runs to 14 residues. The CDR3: CASSITGSGNTIYF. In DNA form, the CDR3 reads TGTGCCAGTAGCATTACAGGCTCCGGAAACACCATATATTTT.

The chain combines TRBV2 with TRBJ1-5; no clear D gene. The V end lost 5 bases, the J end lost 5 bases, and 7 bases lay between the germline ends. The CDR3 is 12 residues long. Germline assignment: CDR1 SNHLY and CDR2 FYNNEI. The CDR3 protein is CASSPRDQPQHF. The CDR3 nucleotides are TGTGCCAGCAGTCCACGGGATCAGCCCCAGCATTTT.

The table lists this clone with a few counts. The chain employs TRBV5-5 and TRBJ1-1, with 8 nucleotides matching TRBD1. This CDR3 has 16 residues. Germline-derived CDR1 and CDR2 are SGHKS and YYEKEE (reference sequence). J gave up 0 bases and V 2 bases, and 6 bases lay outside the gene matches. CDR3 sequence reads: CASSFDRGGMNTEAFF. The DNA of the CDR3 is TGTGCCAGCAGCTTCGACAGGGGAGGGATGAACACTGAAGCTTTCTTT.

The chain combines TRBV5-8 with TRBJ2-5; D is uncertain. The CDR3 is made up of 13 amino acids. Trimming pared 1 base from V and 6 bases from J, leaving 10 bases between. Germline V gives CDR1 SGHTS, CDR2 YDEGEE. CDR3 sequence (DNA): TGTGCCAGCAGCTTGTTGATAGCTCAGACCCAGTACTTC. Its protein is CASSLLIAQTQYF.

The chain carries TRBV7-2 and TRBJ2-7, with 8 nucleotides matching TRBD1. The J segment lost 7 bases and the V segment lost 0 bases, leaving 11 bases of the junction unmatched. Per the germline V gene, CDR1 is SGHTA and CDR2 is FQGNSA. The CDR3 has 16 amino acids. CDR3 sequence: CASSLAPGRGRYEQYF. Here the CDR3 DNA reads TGTGCCAGCAGCTTAGCGCCGGGCAGGGGGCGATATGAGCAGTACTTC.

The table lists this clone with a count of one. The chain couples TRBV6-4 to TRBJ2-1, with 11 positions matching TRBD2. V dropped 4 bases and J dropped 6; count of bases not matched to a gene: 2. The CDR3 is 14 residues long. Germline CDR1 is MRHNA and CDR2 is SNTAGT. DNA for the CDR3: TGTGCCAGCAGTGGTAGCGGGGGGGCCAATGAGCAGTTCTTC. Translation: CASSGSGGANEQFF.

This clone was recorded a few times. The CDR3 is CASSPKGQGSDGYTF. For the CDR3, the DNA is TGTGCCAGCTCACCTAAGGGACAGGGGTCAGATGGCTACACCTTC. This chain links TRBV18 with TRBJ1-2, with 10 bases matching TRBD1. V dropped 3 bases and J dropped 6; count of bases not matched to a gene: 7. The germline V gene has CDR1 KGHSH and CDR2 LQKENI. The CDR3 is 15 amino acids.

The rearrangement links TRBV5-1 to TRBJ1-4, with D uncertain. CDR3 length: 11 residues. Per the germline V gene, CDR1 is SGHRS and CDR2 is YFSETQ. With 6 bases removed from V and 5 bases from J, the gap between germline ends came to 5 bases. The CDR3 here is CASTINEKLFF. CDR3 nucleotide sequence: TGCGCCAGCACTATCAATGAAAAACTGTTTTTT.

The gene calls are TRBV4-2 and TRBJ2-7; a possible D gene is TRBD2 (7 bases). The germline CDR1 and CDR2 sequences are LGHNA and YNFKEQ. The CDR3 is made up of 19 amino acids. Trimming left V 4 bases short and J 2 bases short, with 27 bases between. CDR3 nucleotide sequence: TGTGCCAGCAGCCCAAGGGGGGTCATGGCGCGGGGGAGTACCTACGAGCAGTACTTC. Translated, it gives CASSPRGVMARGSTYEQYF.

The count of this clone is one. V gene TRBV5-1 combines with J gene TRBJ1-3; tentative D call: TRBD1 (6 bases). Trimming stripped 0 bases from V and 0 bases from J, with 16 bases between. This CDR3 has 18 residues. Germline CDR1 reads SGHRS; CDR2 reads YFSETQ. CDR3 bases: TGCGCCAGCAGCTTGGGTTATGTGACAGGAGGCTCTGGAAACACCATATATTTT. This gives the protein CASSLGYVTGGSGNTIYF.

CDR3 sequence (DNA): TGTGCCAGCAGCTCGAACACCGGGGAGCTGTTTTTT. This translates into CASSSNTGELFF. The rearrangement uses TRBV28 and TRBJ2-2; no reliable D call. Germline lookup yields CDR1 MDHEN and CDR2 SYDVKM. With 6 bases removed from V and 0 bases from J, the gap between germline ends came to 2 bases. There are 12 residues in the CDR3. Together with reference TRBV28 and TRBJ2-2, the CDR3 gives the full variable domain: DVKVTQSSRYLVKRTGEKVFLECVQDMDHENMFWYRQDPGLGLRLIYFSYDVKMKEKGDIPEGYSVSREKKERFSLILESASTNQTSMYLCASSSNTGELFFGEGSRLTVL.

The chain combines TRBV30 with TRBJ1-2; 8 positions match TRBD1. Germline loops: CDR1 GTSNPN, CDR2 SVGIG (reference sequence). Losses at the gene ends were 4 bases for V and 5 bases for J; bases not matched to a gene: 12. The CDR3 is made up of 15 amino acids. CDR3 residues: CAWTFGQGLGYGYTF. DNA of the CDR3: TGTGCCTGGACCTTCGGACAGGGCCTCGGATATGGCTACACCTTC.

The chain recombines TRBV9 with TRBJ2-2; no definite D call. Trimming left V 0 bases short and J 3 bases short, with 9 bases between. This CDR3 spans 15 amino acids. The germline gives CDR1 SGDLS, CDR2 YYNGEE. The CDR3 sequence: CASSVDPEDTGELFF. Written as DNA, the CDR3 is TGTGCCAGCAGCGTAGATCCCGAGGACACCGGGGAGCTGTTTTTT.

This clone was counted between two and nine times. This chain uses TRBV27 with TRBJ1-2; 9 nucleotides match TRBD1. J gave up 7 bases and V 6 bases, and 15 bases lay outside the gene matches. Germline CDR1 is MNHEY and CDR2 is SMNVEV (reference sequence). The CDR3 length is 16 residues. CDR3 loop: CASRPIGQGMIGGYTF. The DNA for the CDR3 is TGTGCCAGCAGGCCAATCGGACAGGGGATGATTGGTGGCTACACCTTC.

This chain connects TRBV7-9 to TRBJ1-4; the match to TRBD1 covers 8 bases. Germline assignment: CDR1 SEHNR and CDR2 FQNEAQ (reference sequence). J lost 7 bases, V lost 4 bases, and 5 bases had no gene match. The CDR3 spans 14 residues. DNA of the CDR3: TGTGCCAGCAGCTCGAACAGGGGGGGTGAAAAACTGTTTTTT. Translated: CASSSNRGGEKLFF.

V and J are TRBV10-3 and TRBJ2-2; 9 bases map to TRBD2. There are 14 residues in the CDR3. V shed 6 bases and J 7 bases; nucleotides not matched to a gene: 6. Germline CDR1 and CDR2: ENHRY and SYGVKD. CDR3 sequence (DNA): TGTGCCATCAGGCGGGAGGGGGCAAGCGGGGAGCTGTTTTTT. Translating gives CAIRREGASGELFF.

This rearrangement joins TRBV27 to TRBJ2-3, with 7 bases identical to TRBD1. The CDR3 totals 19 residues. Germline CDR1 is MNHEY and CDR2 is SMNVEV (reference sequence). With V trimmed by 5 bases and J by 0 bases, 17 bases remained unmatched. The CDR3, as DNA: TGTGCCAGCAGTACTACAGGGGCCGCGCATAACCTTAGCACAGATACGCAGTATTTT. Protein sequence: CASSTTGAAHNLSTDTQYF.

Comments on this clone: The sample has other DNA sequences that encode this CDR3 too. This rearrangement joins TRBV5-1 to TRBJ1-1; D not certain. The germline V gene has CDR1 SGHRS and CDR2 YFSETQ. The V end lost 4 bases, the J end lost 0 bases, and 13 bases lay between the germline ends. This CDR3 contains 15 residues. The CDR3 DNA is TGCGCCAGCAGCCTGAGCGGCGGTATGAACACTGAAGCTTTCTTT. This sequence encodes CASSLSGGMNTEAFF.